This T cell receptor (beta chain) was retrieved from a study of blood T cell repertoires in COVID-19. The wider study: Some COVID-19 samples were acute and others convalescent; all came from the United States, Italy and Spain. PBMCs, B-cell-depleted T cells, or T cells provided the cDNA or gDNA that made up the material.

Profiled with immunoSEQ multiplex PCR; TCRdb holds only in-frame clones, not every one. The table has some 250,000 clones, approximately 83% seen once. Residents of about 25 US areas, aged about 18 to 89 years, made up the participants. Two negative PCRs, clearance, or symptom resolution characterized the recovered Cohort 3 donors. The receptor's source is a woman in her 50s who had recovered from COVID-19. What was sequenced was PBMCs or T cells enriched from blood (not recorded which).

The CDR3 coding sequence is TGTGCCAGCAGCTTGCCCAGGGCGTTCAACTATGGCTACACCTTC. Amino acid sequence: CASSLPRAFNYGYTF. The V call is TRBV5-6, the J call TRBJ1-2; the D gene is possibly TRBD1 (5 bases). In germline, CDR1 is SGHDT, CDR2 YYEEEE. There are 15 residues in the CDR3. V was clipped by 1 base and J by 2 bases, with 12 bases between them.